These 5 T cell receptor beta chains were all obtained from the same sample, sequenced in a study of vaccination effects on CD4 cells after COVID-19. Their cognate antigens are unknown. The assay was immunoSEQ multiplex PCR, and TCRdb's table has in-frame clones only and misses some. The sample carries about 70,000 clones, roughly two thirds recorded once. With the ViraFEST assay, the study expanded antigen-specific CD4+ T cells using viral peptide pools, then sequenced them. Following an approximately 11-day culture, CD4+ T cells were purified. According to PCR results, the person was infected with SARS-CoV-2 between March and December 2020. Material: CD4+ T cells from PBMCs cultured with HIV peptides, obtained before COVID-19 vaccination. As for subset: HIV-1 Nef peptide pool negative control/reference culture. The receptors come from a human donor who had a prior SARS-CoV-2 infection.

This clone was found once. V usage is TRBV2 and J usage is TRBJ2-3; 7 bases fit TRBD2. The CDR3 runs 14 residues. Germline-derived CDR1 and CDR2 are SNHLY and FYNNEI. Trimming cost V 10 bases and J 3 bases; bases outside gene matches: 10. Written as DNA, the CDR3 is TGTGCCACCCAGACTAGCTTAAAAACAGATACGCAGTATTTT. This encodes CATQTSLKTDTQYF.

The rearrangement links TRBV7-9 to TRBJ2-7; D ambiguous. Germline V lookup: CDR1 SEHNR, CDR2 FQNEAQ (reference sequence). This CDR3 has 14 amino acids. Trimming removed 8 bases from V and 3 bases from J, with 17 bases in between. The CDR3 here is CASAPGRVVYEQYF. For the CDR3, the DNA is TGTGCCAGCGCCCCCGGACGGGTAGTCTACGAGCAGTACTTC. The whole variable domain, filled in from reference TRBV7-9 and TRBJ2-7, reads DTGVSQNPRHKITKRGQNVTFRCDPISEHNRLYWYRQTLGQGPEFLTYFQNEAQLEKSRLLSDRFSAERPKGSFSTLEIQRTEQGDSAMYLCASAPGRVVYEQYFGPGTRLTVT.

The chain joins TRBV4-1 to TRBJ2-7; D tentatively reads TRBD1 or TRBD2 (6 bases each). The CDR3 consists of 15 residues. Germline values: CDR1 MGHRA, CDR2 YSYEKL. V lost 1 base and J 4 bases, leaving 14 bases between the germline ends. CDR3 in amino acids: CASSQGGGGGYEQYF. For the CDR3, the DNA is TGCGCCAGCAGCCAAGGTGGAGGGGGAGGATACGAGCAGTACTTC.

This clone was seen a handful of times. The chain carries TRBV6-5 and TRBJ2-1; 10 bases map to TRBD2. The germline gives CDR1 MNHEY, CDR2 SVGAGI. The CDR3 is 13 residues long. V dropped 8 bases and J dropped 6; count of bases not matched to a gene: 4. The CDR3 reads CASRASGGNEQFF. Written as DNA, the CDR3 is TGTGCCAGCCGAGCTAGCGGGGGCAATGAGCAGTTCTTC.

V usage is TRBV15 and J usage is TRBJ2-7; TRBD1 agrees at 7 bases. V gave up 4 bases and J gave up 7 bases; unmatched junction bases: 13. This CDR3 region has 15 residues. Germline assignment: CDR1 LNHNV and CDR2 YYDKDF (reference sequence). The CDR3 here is CATSTFFQTGQEQYF. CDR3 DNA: TGTGCCACCAGCACCTTTTTCCAGACAGGGCAGGAGCAGTACTTC.